This TCR beta chain was captured in a study of blood T cell repertoires in COVID-19 (TCRdb year 2020). For context, the study as a whole: Collaborator samples came from the United States, Italy and Spain and covered acute and convalescent phases of COVID-19. The prospective study material was composed of cDNA or gDNA derived from T cells, B-cell-depleted T cells, or PBMCs. Subjects who had been exposed to COVID-19, were actively infected with it, or had recovered from it provided the deeply sampled blood TCRbeta repertoires that made up the dataset. A freely available public database, intended as a resource for researchers studying the immune response to SARS-CoV-2, is where the repertoires were released. Where available, HLA class I and class II types were taken from metadata supplied by the sample provider and were not determined by assay-based typing. The samples were drawn from two sources: the first 160 participants of the ongoing ImmuneRACE study, and 1,200 or so subjects contributed by 6 global collaborators. The sample metadata nearly always contained a de-identified subject ID, COVID-19 status, age in years and sex. The paper's findings and limits, for the study overall: The quantity of clinical and demographic metadata differed by source and by participant and was supplied without curation.

The immunoSEQ Assay, a bias-controlled multiplex PCR, was used to amplify TCRbeta CDR3 regions from genomic DNA. For the original study's pipeline: Within the assay, amplification of reference gene primers was used to estimate how many nucleated cells each sample contained. To quantify the absolute abundance of each unique TCRbeta CDR3 rearrangement, sequence reads were collapsed and filtered. For each sample, productive Simpson clonality was calculated by taking the square root of Simpson's diversity index across productive rearrangements. In its TCRdb copy, this immuneACCESS table keeps in-frame sequences only and misses some clones. Where compared with another copy, unresolved V genes explain less than half of these, and the others have no known cause. V and J calls plus clone size are reproduced from that table; the DNA served to infer D and trimming. The sample table records thousands of clones; 88% of these occur just once. Roughly a tenth of the sample belongs to the ten largest clones.

Collaborating institutions collected whole blood in K2EDTA tubes following their own protocols. For TCRbeta analysis, collaborators shipped samples as frozen whole blood, isolated PBMCs, or DNA extracted from either of those sample types. Points on this clone: There is no known antigen for this receptor. No base qualities exist here, and no much larger clone lies one base off it.

The CDR3 holds 15 amino acids from the cysteine to the phenylalanine. The retained sequence is limited to the CDR3, 45 bases, with the frame set at the first base. The germline V gene yields SNHLY for CDR1 and FYNNEI for CDR2. From V the trimming removes 7 bases and from J it removes 0 bases, while the gene matches leave 5 bases of the junction unaccounted for. The sequence came from a human donor in a cohort sampled during active COVID-19. The rearranged segments are TRBV2 and TRBJ2-2, and 7 junctional nucleotides match TRBD2. Sequencing was performed on peripheral blood. This receptor has the CDR3 CASMRDYTNTGELFF. In nucleotide form, the sequence is TGTGCCAGCATGCGGGACTATACGAACACCGGGGAGCTGTTTTTT.